A selection of T cell receptor beta chains follows, all from one sample in a study of blood T cell repertoires in COVID-19. Assay used: immunoSEQ multiplex PCR; TCRdb lists only in-frame clones, some missing. The repertoire includes 95,000 to 120,000 clones, over 65% of them detected once, and around 8% sits in the top ten. Sequenced material: peripheral blood. These receptors were collected from a woman between 40 and 50 years old with acute or convalescent COVID-19. The CDR3 runs from the conserved cysteine through the conserved F or W. Fields, in order: J gene, V gene, D gene, clone size, CDR3 protein, CDR3 DNA. A D gene is named only where the DNA matches it firmly. The size field is filled for only some rows; it gives once, few, many or a size class.

J gene: TRBJ1-2
V gene: TRBV5-8
D gene: NA
clone size: NA
CDR3 protein: CASSLSGQEYGYTF
CDR3 DNA: TGTGCCAGCAGCTTGTCAGGGCAGGAGTATGGCTACACCTTC

J gene: TRBJ1-3
V gene: TRBV7-6
D gene: NA
clone size: NA
CDR3 protein: CASSSTQGLSGNTIYF
CDR3 DNA: TGTGCCAGCAGCTCTACTCAGGGGCTGAGTGGAAACACCATATATTTT

J gene: TRBJ2-7
V gene: TRBV15
D gene: NA
clone size: NA
CDR3 protein: CATSRVTDNSYEQYF
CDR3 DNA: TGTGCCACCAGCAGAGTAACAGATAACTCCTACGAGCAGTACTTC

J gene: TRBJ2-7
V gene: TRBV7-8
D gene: NA
clone size: NA
CDR3 protein: CASSLGGNYEQYF
CDR3 DNA: TGTGCCAGCAGCTTAGGAGGGAACTACGAGCAGTACTTC

J gene: TRBJ1-6
V gene: TRBV11-2
D gene: NA
clone size: NA
CDR3 protein: CASSLCHGSRCDSPLHF
CDR3 DNA: TGTGCCAGCAGCTTGTGCCACGGCTCGCGGTGTGATTCACCCCTCCACTTT

J gene: TRBJ2-1
V gene: TRBV3-1/TRBV3-2
D gene: TRBD2
clone size: NA
CDR3 protein: CASSLLSGGYNEQFF
CDR3 DNA: TGTGCCAGCAGCCTTCTCAGCGGGGGTTACAATGAGCAGTTCTTC

J gene: TRBJ2-1
V gene: TRBV5-4
D gene: TRBD1
clone size: NA
CDR3 protein: CASSLVGTVNEQFF
CDR3 DNA: TGTGCCAGCAGCTTGGTGGGGACAGTCAATGAGCAGTTCTTC

J gene: TRBJ2-6
V gene: TRBV6-2/TRBV6-3
D gene: NA
clone size: NA
CDR3 protein: CASSDGVLRAGANVLTF
CDR3 DNA: NA

J gene: TRBJ1-1
V gene: TRBV12-5
D gene: TRBD1
clone size: NA
CDR3 protein: CASGFNPGGSMNTEAFF
CDR3 DNA: TGTGCTAGTGGTTTTAACCCAGGGGGCTCCATGAACACTGAAGCTTTCTTT

J gene: TRBJ1-4
V gene: TRBV14
D gene: NA
clone size: NA
CDR3 protein: CASSHRQGSNEKLFF
CDR3 DNA: TGTGCCAGCAGCCATCGGCAGGGGTCTAATGAAAAACTGTTTTTT

J gene: TRBJ2-3
V gene: TRBV6-2/TRBV6-3
D gene: TRBD2
clone size: once
CDR3 protein: CASSAAGASTDTQYF
CDR3 DNA: TGTGCCAGCAGCGCAGCGGGGGCTAGCACAGATACGCAGTATTTT

J gene: TRBJ1-1
V gene: TRBV2
D gene: NA
clone size: NA
CDR3 protein: CASSEAPGAEAFF
CDR3 DNA: TGTGCCAGCAGTGAAGCCCCAGGGGCGGAAGCTTTCTTT

J gene: TRBJ2-7
V gene: TRBV27
D gene: NA
clone size: NA
CDR3 protein: CASSFRRGGYEQYF
CDR3 DNA: TGTGCCAGCAGTTTTAGGCGGGGAGGCTACGAGCAGTACTTC

J gene: TRBJ1-5
V gene: TRBV19
D gene: NA
clone size: NA
CDR3 protein: CASRLQGFQPQHF
CDR3 DNA: TGTGCCAGTAGGTTACAGGGTTTTCAGCCCCAGCATTTT

J gene: TRBJ2-2
V gene: TRBV5-6
D gene: TRBD2
clone size: NA
CDR3 protein: CASSTSFYAGENTGELFF
CDR3 DNA: TGTGCCAGCAGCACCTCCTTCTATGCGGGGGAGAACACCGGGGAGCTGTTTTTT

J gene: TRBJ1-1
V gene: TRBV6-6
D gene: NA
clone size: NA
CDR3 protein: CASMRGTEAFF
CDR3 DNA: TGTGCCAGCATGCGGGGCACTGAAGCTTTCTTT

J gene: TRBJ1-1
V gene: TRBV5-1
D gene: NA
clone size: NA
CDR3 protein: CASSSQGIGNTEAFF
CDR3 DNA: TGCGCCAGCAGCTCACAGGGTATCGGGAACACTGAAGCTTTCTTT

J gene: TRBJ1-2
V gene: TRBV19
D gene: TRBD1
clone size: NA
CDR3 protein: CASSVRGQGDYGYTF
CDR3 DNA: TGTGCCAGTAGTGTTCGGGGACAGGGGGACTATGGCTACACCTTC

J gene: TRBJ1-3
V gene: TRBV12-3/TRBV12-4
D gene: NA
clone size: NA
CDR3 protein: CASSLNFINTIYF
CDR3 DNA: TGTGCCAGCAGTTTAAACTTTATAAACACCATATATTTT

J gene: TRBJ1-2
V gene: TRBV18
D gene: NA
clone size: NA
CDR3 protein: CASSPRGGVDYGYTF
CDR3 DNA: TGTGCCAGCTCACCCCGGGGAGGGGTCGACTATGGCTACACCTTC

J gene: TRBJ2-1
V gene: TRBV19
D gene: NA
clone size: NA
CDR3 protein: CASFRDNEQFF
CDR3 DNA: TGTGCCAGTTTCCGGGACAATGAGCAGTTCTTC

J gene: TRBJ1-6
V gene: TRBV6-2/TRBV6-3
D gene: NA
clone size: NA
CDR3 protein: CASSPRGSPLHF
CDR3 DNA: TGTGCCAGCAGTCCGCGGGGTTCACCCCTCCACTTT

J gene: TRBJ2-2
V gene: TRBV3-1/TRBV3-2
D gene: NA
clone size: NA
CDR3 protein: CASSPQMNTGELFF
CDR3 DNA: TGTGCCAGCAGCCCCCAGATGAACACCGGGGAGCTGTTTTTT

J gene: TRBJ1-2
V gene: TRBV9
D gene: NA
clone size: few
CDR3 protein: CASSPGADAYGYTF
CDR3 DNA: TGTGCCAGCAGCCCAGGGGCAGATGCCTATGGCTACACCTTC

J gene: TRBJ1-1
V gene: TRBV6-2/TRBV6-3
D gene: NA
clone size: few
CDR3 protein: CASSRLGRMNTEAFF
CDR3 DNA: TGTGCCAGCAGCAGGCTGGGGCGGATGAACACTGAAGCTTTCTTT

J gene: TRBJ2-7
V gene: TRBV7-2
D gene: TRBD1
clone size: NA
CDR3 protein: CASSFDRARVYEQYF
CDR3 DNA: TGTGCCAGCAGCTTTGACAGGGCACGTGTCTACGAGCAGTACTTC

J gene: TRBJ2-3
V gene: TRBV5-1
D gene: NA
clone size: NA
CDR3 protein: CASSLPGTVGGHTDTQYF
CDR3 DNA: TGCGCCAGCAGCTTGCCGGGGACTGTAGGGGGCCACACAGATACGCAGTATTTT

J gene: TRBJ2-3
V gene: TRBV18
D gene: NA
clone size: NA
CDR3 protein: CASSPPNTDTQYF
CDR3 DNA: TGTGCCAGCTCGCCACCTAACACAGATACGCAGTATTTT

J gene: TRBJ1-2
V gene: TRBV5-6
D gene: NA
clone size: NA
CDR3 protein: CASSLWQANYGYTF
CDR3 DNA: TGTGCCAGCAGCTTGTGGCAGGCTAACTATGGCTACACCTTC

J gene: TRBJ2-1
V gene: TRBV9
D gene: NA
clone size: NA
CDR3 protein: CASSVTGGNEQFF
CDR3 DNA: TGTGCCAGCAGCGTTACGGGTGGGAATGAGCAGTTCTTC

J gene: TRBJ1-1
V gene: TRBV7-9
D gene: TRBD1
clone size: NA
CDR3 protein: CASRGQPNTEAFF
CDR3 DNA: TGTGCCAGCAGGGGACAGCCGAACACTGAAGCTTTCTTT

J gene: TRBJ2-3
V gene: TRBV13
D gene: NA
clone size: once
CDR3 protein: CASSLPGTDTQYF
CDR3 DNA: TGTGCCAGCAGCTTACCGGGAACAGATACGCAGTATTTT

J gene: TRBJ2-7
V gene: TRBV7-2
D gene: TRBD2
clone size: NA
CDR3 protein: CASSLWDYGDEQYF
CDR3 DNA: TGTGCCAGCAGCTTATGGGACTATGGTGACGAGCAGTACTTC

J gene: TRBJ1-1
V gene: TRBV5-1
D gene: NA
clone size: NA
CDR3 protein: CASSLGTANTEAFF
CDR3 DNA: TGCGCCAGCAGCTTGGGTACAGCCAACACTGAAGCTTTCTTT

J gene: TRBJ2-1
V gene: TRBV4-3
D gene: NA
clone size: NA
CDR3 protein: CASSQWLGDEQFF
CDR3 DNA: TGCGCCAGCAGCCAGTGGCTGGGCGATGAGCAGTTCTTC

J gene: TRBJ2-3
V gene: TRBV9
D gene: TRBD2
clone size: NA
CDR3 protein: CASSVGSGGAGDTQYF
CDR3 DNA: TGTGCCAGCAGCGTAGGTAGCGGGGGGGCCGGAGATACGCAGTATTTT

J gene: TRBJ1-2
V gene: TRBV20-1
D gene: NA
clone size: NA
CDR3 protein: CSASLNYGYTF
CDR3 DNA: TGCAGTGCTAGTTTAAACTATGGCTACACCTTC

J gene: TRBJ1-1
V gene: TRBV9
D gene: NA
clone size: NA
CDR3 protein: CASSAGQIRSEAFF
CDR3 DNA: TGTGCCAGCAGCGCAGGACAGATCAGATCTGAAGCTTTCTTT

J gene: TRBJ2-2
V gene: TRBV27
D gene: NA
clone size: NA
CDR3 protein: CASSPVVPPGELFF
CDR3 DNA: TGTGCCAGCAGTCCCGTAGTACCCCCCGGGGAGCTGTTTTTT

J gene: TRBJ1-1
V gene: TRBV5-4
D gene: TRBD1
clone size: few
CDR3 protein: CASSSGQGVSETEAFF
CDR3 DNA: TGTGCCAGCAGCTCTGGACAGGGGGTGTCTGAAACTGAAGCTTTCTTT

J gene: TRBJ2-7
V gene: TRBV3-1/TRBV3-2
D gene: TRBD2
clone size: NA
CDR3 protein: CASSQERRGSYEQYF
CDR3 DNA: TGTGCCAGCAGCCAAGAGAGGCGGGGGAGCTACGAGCAGTACTTC

J gene: TRBJ1-2
V gene: TRBV12-5
D gene: NA
clone size: NA
CDR3 protein: CASGLSSQVNYGYTF
CDR3 DNA: TGTGCTAGTGGTTTATCTTCACAGGTGAACTATGGCTACACCTTC

J gene: TRBJ2-2
V gene: TRBV7-9
D gene: TRBD1
clone size: NA
CDR3 protein: CASSPGQGYTGELFF
CDR3 DNA: TGTGCCAGCAGCCCGGGACAGGGATACACCGGGGAGCTGTTTTTT

J gene: TRBJ2-1
V gene: TRBV10-3
D gene: TRBD2
clone size: NA
CDR3 protein: CAISEQRGYNEQFF
CDR3 DNA: TGTGCCATCAGTGAACAGCGGGGGTACAATGAGCAGTTCTTC

J gene: TRBJ2-1
V gene: TRBV3-1/TRBV3-2
D gene: TRBD2
clone size: NA
CDR3 protein: CASSQPAGGRGNEQFF
CDR3 DNA: TGTGCCAGCAGCCAACCAGCGGGGGGCCGGGGGAATGAGCAGTTCTTC

J gene: TRBJ1-3
V gene: TRBV14
D gene: NA
clone size: NA
CDR3 protein: CASSPHSGNTIYF
CDR3 DNA: TGTGCCAGCAGCCCCCACTCTGGAAACACCATATATTTT

J gene: TRBJ2-1
V gene: TRBV9
D gene: TRBD2
clone size: few
CDR3 protein: CASSPLGSGGVREQFF
CDR3 DNA: TGTGCCAGCAGCCCCCTCGGGAGCGGGGGGGTACGCGAGCAGTTCTTC

J gene: TRBJ1-2
V gene: TRBV11-2
D gene: TRBD1
clone size: once
CDR3 protein: CASSLRQGKDGYTF
CDR3 DNA: TGTGCCAGCAGCTTGAGACAGGGGAAGGATGGCTACACCTTC

J gene: TRBJ2-5
V gene: TRBV5-5
D gene: NA
clone size: NA
CDR3 protein: CASSNRQVPGQETQYF
CDR3 DNA: TGTGCCAGCAGCAATCGACAGGTTCCGGGCCAAGAGACCCAGTACTTC

J gene: TRBJ1-2
V gene: TRBV5-1
D gene: NA
clone size: NA
CDR3 protein: CASSGTGYTF
CDR3 DNA: TGCGCCAGCAGCGGGACAGGCTACACCTTC

J gene: TRBJ1-1
V gene: TRBV5-6
D gene: NA
clone size: NA
CDR3 protein: CASSLAGGAAPEAFF
CDR3 DNA: TGTGCCAGCAGCTTGGCCGGGGGGGCTGCGCCTGAAGCTTTCTTT

J gene: TRBJ1-3
V gene: TRBV14
D gene: NA
clone size: few
CDR3 protein: CASSSKIMGNTIYF
CDR3 DNA: TGTGCCAGCAGCTCTAAGATTATGGGAAACACCATATATTTT

J gene: TRBJ2-7
V gene: TRBV6-2/TRBV6-3
D gene: NA
clone size: NA
CDR3 protein: CASSYVLGQGPPYEQYF
CDR3 DNA: TGTGCCAGCAGTTACGTTTTGGGGCAGGGGCCACCCTACGAGCAGTACTTC

J gene: TRBJ1-1
V gene: TRBV21-1
D gene: NA
clone size: NA
CDR3 protein: CASSKEGRVRTSNTEAFF
CDR3 DNA: TGTGCCAGCAGCAAAGAGGGAAGAGTCAGGACTTCCAACACTGAAGCTTTCTTT

J gene: TRBJ2-1
V gene: TRBV12-3/TRBV12-4
D gene: NA
clone size: NA
CDR3 protein: CASSLARLSEQFF
CDR3 DNA: TGTGCCAGCAGTTTAGCGCGACTCAGTGAGCAGTTCTTC

J gene: TRBJ1-3
V gene: TRBV4-1
D gene: NA
clone size: NA
CDR3 protein: CASSQGVQGTLSGNTIYF
CDR3 DNA: TGCGCCAGCAGCCAAGGGGTACAGGGTACCCTCTCTGGAAACACCATATATTTT

J gene: TRBJ2-3
V gene: TRBV6-5
D gene: NA
clone size: NA
CDR3 protein: CASTVLDTQYF
CDR3 DNA: TGTGCCAGCACCGTGTTAGATACGCAGTATTTT

J gene: TRBJ2-6
V gene: TRBV29-1
D gene: TRBD1
clone size: NA
CDR3 protein: CSVAPLQGVQANVLTF
CDR3 DNA: TGCAGCGTTGCCCCGTTACAGGGGGTCCAGGCCAACGTCCTGACTTTC

J gene: TRBJ2-6
V gene: TRBV18
D gene: NA
clone size: NA
CDR3 protein: CASASGANVLTF
CDR3 DNA: TGTGCCAGCGCCAGTGGGGCCAACGTCCTGACTTTC